The rows below give T cell receptor beta chains drawn from one sample of a study of T cells in localized non-small cell lung cancer. Repertoires were generated with immunoSEQ multiplex PCR, while TCRdb's copy carries only in-frame clones and drops some. This sample carries fewer than 20,000 clones, about 85% of them seen once, and the ten largest clones take 23%. Sequenced here: peripheral blood, sampled before any cancer treatment. These receptor sequences come from a male donor aged 60 or older with stage I lung adenocarcinoma. Each CDR3 is given with its conserved first and last residue. The D gene is left open where the match is weak. The size of a clone is reported for some rows only, either as once, few or many, or as a class for expanded clones.

j_gene,abundance,d_gene,v_gene,CDR3nt,CDR3aa
TRBJ1-1,.,TRBD1,TRBV6-6,TGTGCCAGCAGTTACCCGAAGGGACAGCACTTTGTGGCTTTCTTT,CASSYPKGQHFVAFF
TRBJ2-7,once,TRBD1,TRBV6-6,TGTGCCAGCAGCCCGAGTACAGGGGCCCTCTACGAGCAGTACTTC,CASSPSTGALYEQYF
TRBJ2-4,.,.,TRBV9,TGTGCCAGCAGCGCAACCGGGACCAAAAACATTCAGTACTTC,CASSATGTKNIQYF
TRBJ2-7,.,.,TRBV28,TGTGCCAGCAGCTCACTCGGGGACGAGCAGTACTTC,CASSSLGDEQYF
TRBJ2-5,.,TRBD2,TRBV5-1,TGCGCCAGCAGCTTGACTAGCGGGGACAGGGAGACCCAGTACTTC,CASSLTSGDRETQYF
TRBJ2-1,few,.,TRBV5-1,TGCGCCAGCAGCTTGGCAGGGGGGGAGTACAATGAGCAGTTCTTC,CASSLAGGEYNEQFF
TRBJ2-3,.,.,TRBV10-3,.,CAISESTPSGGSSVRADTQYF
TRBJ2-5,.,TRBD2,TRBV7-2,TGTGCCAGCAGCTTAGTACTAGCGAACCCCCAAGAGACCCAGTACTTC,CASSLVLANPQETQYF
TRBJ2-7,.,.,TRBV7-2,TGTGCCAGCAGCTACAGGGCGGACTACGAGCAGTACTTC,CASSYRADYEQYF
TRBJ2-1,.,.,TRBV27,TGTGCCAGCAGTTCGCAGACGCTAAGGGATGAGCAGTTCTTC,CASSSQTLRDEQFF
TRBJ2-5,.,TRBD2,TRBV2,TGTGCCAGCAAGTGGAGCGGGGGTGAGGAGACCCAGTACTTC,CASKWSGGEETQYF
TRBJ2-5,.,.,TRBV28,TGTGCCAGCAGTTTACGAGAGACCCAGTACTTC,CASSLRETQYF
TRBJ2-3,.,TRBD1,TRBV28,TGTGCCAGCATACCACAGGGGTCAGGCACAGATACGCAGTATTTT,CASIPQGSGTDTQYF
TRBJ1-3,.,.,TRBV19,TGTGCCAGTAGTACCCCCCGACAACGCTTCTCTGGAAACACCATATATTTT,CASSTPRQRFSGNTIYF
TRBJ1-3,once,.,TRBV7-6,TGTGCCAGCAGCCTCGGGACAAACCCAGGTGGAAACACCATATATTTT,CASSLGTNPGGNTIYF
TRBJ1-4,.,.,TRBV2,TGTGCCAGCAGACAACCAACTCCAGAGCCCCAGAATGAAAAACTGTTTTTT,CASRQPTPEPQNEKLFF
TRBJ2-2,.,.,TRBV2,TGTGCCACCAAGAGGGACTACACCGGGGAGCTGTTTTTT,CATKRDYTGELFF
TRBJ2-5,.,.,TRBV6-6,TGTGCCAGCAGGATTGCCGGGACGGTGGAGTACTTC,CASRIAGTVEYF
TRBJ2-3,.,.,TRBV30,TGTGCCTGGAGTAGGGGTAGCTCAGATACGCAGTATTTT,CAWSRGSSDTQYF
TRBJ1-2,.,.,TRBV19,TGTGCCAGTAGCGCACAGGGTGTCTATGGCTACACCTTC,CASSAQGVYGYTF
TRBJ1-5,.,.,TRBV6-5,TGTGCCAGCAGTTACTCTTGGACTCTCAATCAGCCCCAGCATTTT,CASSYSWTLNQPQHF
TRBJ2-1,.,.,TRBV7-9,TGTGCCGGAGAGGCGGAGAGCTCCTACAATGAGCAGTTCTTC,CAGEAESSYNEQFF
TRBJ1-4,few,.,TRBV6-1,TGTGCCAGCACCGACCACCAGGGTTTAGTTGAAAAACTGTTTTTT,CASTDHQGLVEKLFF
TRBJ2-5,.,TRBD2,TRBV10-3,TGTGCCATCAGTGAGTCCCAGCGGGAGGGGTTTTGGGAGACCCAGTACTTC,CAISESQREGFWETQYF
TRBJ2-3,.,.,TRBV7-9,TGTGCCAGCAGCTTTCGAGATACGCAGTATTTT,CASSFRDTQYF
TRBJ2-1,.,.,TRBV5-1,TGCGCCAGCAGCTTGGCCTCAGGGTACTCCTACAATGAGCAGTTCTTC,CASSLASGYSYNEQFF
TRBJ2-2,.,.,TRBV10-3,TGTGCCATCAGTGAACGACCCGGGGAGCTGTTTTTT,CAISERPGELFF
TRBJ2-2,.,.,TRBV5-1,TGCGCCAGCAGCTTGGTTTGGGGACTTGAGCTGTTTTTT,CASSLVWGLELFF
TRBJ2-7,.,.,TRBV10-1,TGCGCCAGCAGCCGGGACCCCTCGTTGAAGCAGTACTTC,CASSRDPSLKQYF
TRBJ2-5,.,.,TRBV5-1,TGCGCCAGCAGCTTGGGAGGACGGGGGACCCAGTACTTC,CASSLGGRGTQYF
TRBJ1-2,.,.,TRBV2,TGTGCCAGCAGTGACGGGAACTATGGCTACACCTTC,CASSDGNYGYTF
TRBJ2-2,.,TRBD2,TRBV28,TGTGCCAGCGGTTCTCGGGCGGGAGGGTACACCGGGGAGCTGTTTTTT,CASGSRAGGYTGELFF
TRBJ1-5,.,.,TRBV19,TGTGCCAGTAGTATAGAGCCTAGGCAGCCCCAGCATTTT,CASSIEPRQPQHF
TRBJ2-7,.,.,TRBV9,TGTGCCAGCAGCGTAGAGCTAGGTCGGTCCTACGAGCAGTACTTC,CASSVELGRSYEQYF
TRBJ1-6,.,.,TRBV29-1,TGCAGCGTTCGGGCCGCTTTGGATTCACCCCTCCACTTT,CSVRAALDSPLHF
TRBJ1-6,.,.,TRBV27,TGTGCCAGCAGCCTTCGGCTGTATTCACCCCTCCACTTT,CASSLRLYSPLHF
TRBJ2-5,.,.,TRBV19,TGTGCCAGTAGGACCTCGGGGGAAGAGACCCAGTACTTC,CASRTSGEETQYF
TRBJ2-2,.,TRBD1,TRBV7-9,TGTGCCAGCAGTTTATTCCGGACAGGGTACACCGGGGAGCTGTTTTTT,CASSLFRTGYTGELFF
TRBJ1-2,.,.,TRBV4-3,TGCGCCAGCAGCCCACTCTCCCAAAAAACCGGCTACACCTTC,CASSPLSQKTGYTF
TRBJ2-5,.,.,TRBV5-6,TGTGCCAGCAGCGACTCCCGGAAACAAGAGACCCAGTACTTC,CASSDSRKQETQYF
TRBJ1-5,.,.,TRBV6-1,TGTGCCAGCAAATTCGACCGGAATCAGCCCCAGCATTTT,CASKFDRNQPQHF
TRBJ1-4,few,.,TRBV25-1,TGTGCCAGCAGCCCCCCCGTAGGTAATGAAAAACTGTTTTTT,CASSPPVGNEKLFF
TRBJ2-1,.,TRBD1,TRBV7-2,TGTGCCAGCAGAAGGACAGGACCCGTTAATGAGCAGTTCTTC,CASRRTGPVNEQFF
TRBJ2-3,.,.,TRBV19,TGTGCCAGTAGTATAGCCCCTGGTGGGGGTGATACGCAGTATTTT,CASSIAPGGGDTQYF
TRBJ2-1,.,.,TRBV6-5,TGTGCCAGCAGTTCCCCAGGGAACAATGAGCAGTTCTTC,CASSSPGNNEQFF